This T cell receptor beta chain was observed in a study of cytomegalovirus exposure and HLA in healthy donors (dated by TCRdb to about 2017). Some background on the complete study: An earlier analysis of roughly 630 of the donors reported approximately 290 Gb of sequence data and more than 90 million unique TCR beta sequences from 150 million to 200 million T cells. Typing coverage varied by locus: roughly 620-640 donors for A, B, C, DRB1 and DQB1; approximately 520 for DQA1; around 570 for DPA1; some 470 for DPB1. HLA typing covered class I and class II loci at four-digit resolution. A handful of DR-DQ haplotypes were handled as single units for association and clustering because linkage in the cohort was strong. Every discovery cohort repertoire had been produced on one sequencing platform. Rather than using new phenotypic data, the later analysis identified candidate immune exposures from TCR beta sequences and from how often those sequences occurred across donors. In an earlier analysis of roughly 580 of the donors, high-throughput TCR beta sequencing was used to judge whether each TCR beta V gene segment behaved as functional or pseudogenic. The study aimed to test whether cataloging public T cell receptors could reveal signatures of past pathogen exposure. A later genetic analysis used genome-wide SNP genotypes for about 60% of the roughly 700 donors, treating that subset as a discovery cohort. Among the roughly 400 genotyped donors, approximately 82% belonged to the genetic ancestry cluster associated with self-reported Caucasian donors. A later analysis re-examined previously published TCR beta repertoires from more than 550 donors and added high-resolution HLA genotyping to investigate patterns of TCR occurrence. Using immunosequencing, the study profiled T cell repertoires from about 650 subjects and related those repertoires to cytomegalovirus serostatus. Along with the roughly 710-subject first cohort, a separate validation cohort of roughly 110 different subjects was used. To predict cytomegalovirus infection status, the study combined high-throughput TCR immunosequencing, statistical association of individual TCRs with disease status, and machine learning. Among roughly 400 genotyped donors of the cohort, an average of around 250,000 unique TCR beta nucleotide sequences was sequenced per donor, of which about 19% were non-productive. Donor age, sex, ethnicity and CMV serostatus were compiled alongside the repertoire data. About 280 gigabases of sequencing data and around 85 million unique TCR sequences made up an early release that covered fewer than 650 HLA-typed donors. What the authors observed across the whole study: A few of the identified cytomegalovirus-associated TCR beta chains were confirmed in vitro to be specific for cytomegalovirus antigens. The authors suggested that the approach could potentially be extended to other disease states and immunological phenotypes. In this cohort, only TCR beta chains were sequenced, and detectable features were limited by the absence of alpha or paired-chain data. Fewer than 20 rarely observed V segments, including chromosome 9 orphons, were excluded from the earlier analysis of 550 to 700 of the donors because counts were too low. A later analysis found that TCR association rates varied across HLA loci, with DRB1 alleles showing the most associated TCRs and HLA-C alleles the fewest. When HLA alleles, especially DR and DQ, strongly co-occurred, TCR associations were difficult to assign to individual alleles. Because HLA typing was unavailable for some donors at each locus, only the typed subset was used in association tests. The 87-base-pair reads could not distinguish some IMGT-functional V segments, including TRBV6-2 and TRBV6-3, so those segments were excluded. Linkage disequilibrium might explain the correlated functional status among segregating V segments, but an unknown experimental factor could not be excluded. A later analysis found that HLA-associated TCR beta chains were more clonally expanded and had lower generation probabilities than equally common non-associated chains. A cluster of highly shared sequence variants was judged likely to represent a technical artifact of the sequencing pipeline. A later genetic analysis associated a missense DCLRE1C variant with V-gene and J-gene trimming of TCR beta chains, and an independent cohort replicated the association. In the study, about 150 TCR beta chains were listed as associated with cytomegalovirus. Specific HLA alleles were associated with 15,000 to 20,000 TCR beta sequences at a false discovery rate of 0.05 in a later analysis. In a later analysis, most CMV-associated TCR beta chains were found to appear HLA-restricted, with HLA associations seemingly driven largely by CMV exposure. Most TCR sequences were observed very rarely across donors, whereas some public TCRs were present in many individuals. Several of the top co-occurrence clusters appeared to be linked to parvovirus B19, influenza, CMV and Epstein-Barr virus, according to a later analysis. In a later genetic analysis, fewer N-insertions in productive TCRs were reported among donors in an Asian-associated ancestry cluster than the approximately 670-donor mean. Sequencing depth was assumed to be roughly uniform across donors in the presence/absence analyses, though that assumption may not hold. The classifier was reported to diagnose cytomegalovirus status with high specificity and sensitivity in both the original and validation cohorts. A further reported finding was that TCR beta sequences accurately predicted the HLA-A and HLA-B alleles for most subjects in the first cohort. An earlier analysis of roughly 570 of the donors showed that most TCR beta V segments appeared in productive rearrangements either about 87% or about 30% of the time, which broadly matched IMGT annotations. For the cohort, immune exposure information was limited to CMV serostatus.

The library was obtained by the immunoSEQ multiplex PCR assay. For the multiplex PCR, a mixture combining 60 forward primers for TCR Vbeta segments and 13 reverse primers for TCR Jbeta segments was used. The CDR3 region of rearranged TCR beta genes was amplified from genomic DNA by a multiplex PCR assay. Amplified TCR beta libraries were sequenced as 87-base-pair reads on the Illumina HiSeq System. Per the source publication's procedure: In a later analysis, tens of millions of unique TCR beta chains were counted across the roughly 670 repertoires, and roughly 11 million of these chains were shared by at least two donors. To remove PCR and sequencing errors, raw reads were error-corrected and collapsed into unique sequences using a nearest-neighbor algorithm that merged closely related sequences. V, D and J gene segments were assigned by aligning CDR3 sequences to IMGT reference sequences. For a sequence to be retained, a match of at least six nucleotides was required to both a V gene segment and a J gene segment. A rearrangement was called productive if the CDR3 had no stop codons and remained in frame with V and J, and every other rearrangement was called non-productive. Following IMGT convention, CDR3 was defined as the stretch from the second conserved V-encoded cysteine to the conserved J-encoded phenylalanine. The earlier analysis of about 610 of the donors excluded sequences that lacked an unambiguous match to a single V gene segment. In an earlier analysis of 587 of the donors, a V segment was called functional when productive rearrangements were above 56.7%, and segregating when the standard deviation between donors exceeded 5%. To diagnose cytomegalovirus status from the catalog of TCR beta chain sequences, a statistical classification framework was built. In a later analysis, TCR nucleotide sequences were compared against IMGT/GENE-DB human TR gene sequences so that V and J genes could be assigned. In a later analysis, CDR3 sequences and most-parsimonious VDJ recombination scenarios were assigned using the TCRdist pipeline. In a later analysis, each TCR beta chain was defined by its CDR3 amino acid sequence together with its V-gene family, and reads lacking a unique V-gene family were excluded. As a way to deal with suspected cross-contamination and a sequencing artifact, a later analysis dropped approximately 590 nucleotide sequences that were highly shared and had low generation probability. For each public chain, a later analysis derived a clonal expansion index from normalized ranks of inferred template counts within each repertoire. In a later analysis, generation probabilities were computed using a VDJ recombination model fitted to out-of-frame rearrangements, and the results were checked against IGoR. In a later analysis, hypergeometric tests were used to score TCR-TCR, TCR-HLA and TCR-CMV co-occurrence, with a repertoire-size bias correction applied to TCR pairs. To estimate false discovery rates, a later analysis permuted the HLA or CMV assignments 20 times. A later analysis grouped co-occurring TCRs with DBSCAN, adding TCRdist sequence similarity when clustering within HLA-allele-positive subsets. Repertoires with fewer than 30,000 or more than 120,000 public chains, plus five repertoires with anomalous nucleotide sharing, were excluded from co-occurrence clustering. Here the immuneACCESS table is served through TCRdb, limited to in-frame sequences with V and J called. Missing clones are a known gap in these copies; in checked studies unresolved V genes cover under half, and the rest lacks a known reason. V, J and clone size were drawn from that table, and D and trimming were deduced from the DNA. The sample records approximately 190,000 clones, around 82% of which are singletons. Together, the top ten hold more than 1.5% of the sample.

Note on this clone: No cognate antigen has been identified for it. Base qualities are missing; no much larger clone stands one base away.

The germline V gene (reference sequence) gives CDR1 as MNHEY and CDR2 as SMNVEV. The cysteine opens and the phenylalanine closes a CDR3 of 15 amino acids. Only the CDR3 DNA stays, 45 bases, in frame from base 1. The cohort comprised more than 550 healthy bone marrow donors. At the time of sampling, every cohort member was nominally healthy, though immune exposures that went unrecorded were likely present. The donor tested CMV seropositive, placing the donor among the 250 to 350 seropositive members of the cohort. A peripheral blood sample was collected from each donor, and TCR beta sequencing was performed on peripheral blood mononuclear cells. The Qiagen DNeasy Blood Extraction Kit was used to extract genomic DNA from the blood cell samples.

The clonotype originates from a man in his forties in good health and CMV-seropositive. The rearrangement combines TRBV27 with TRBJ2-5; TRBD1 aligns with 9 central bases. The J call may be faulty, since TRBJ2-7 better matches the DNA end. Sequencing was performed on PBMCs. The nucleotide sequence reads TGTGCCAGCAGTTCACCGGGACAGGGAGCTTACGAGCAGTACTTC. Translation gives CASSSPGQGAYEQYF.